Listed here is a single TCR beta chain. This clonotype was seen at least ten times. Its antigen is still unknown. No quality values exist for individual bases; no much larger clone is one base distant. In the ophthalmopathy patients, disease was moderately to severely active, with a Clinical Activity Score of 3 or more, a NOSPECS grade of 4 or more, and a duration of less than 3 months. Exclusion was applied to patients with uncontrolled infections, other autoimmune diseases, pregnancy or lactation. Diagnoses relied on clinical symptoms, serum thyroxine and TRAb, thyroid ultrasound and orbital computed tomography. Ficoll-Paque density gradient centrifugation was used to isolate PBMCs from approximately 10 ml of fresh peripheral blood. Total RNA was extracted using Trizol reagent, and RNA quality was assessed on an Agilent 2100 Bioanalyzer. Relative to germline, V is 3 bases shorter and J is 0 bases shorter, with 18 bases between their ends. From its cysteine to its phenylalanine, the CDR3 spans 18 amino acids. The DNA shown is the 54-base CDR3, in frame from base 1.

The TCR beta CDR3 regions were amplified from the RNA transcripts. The TCR CDR3 was subjected to a first round of RT-PCR using the HTBI primer set and the Qiagen OneStep RT-PCR kit. The libraries were constructed in a second round of multiplex PCR and then size-selected and purified. Libraries were sequenced paired-end with 100 bp reads on an Illumina HiSeq2000. The paper's data handling went like this. Raw data were processed with SOAPnuke, discarding reads with adapters, uncalled bases, mean Phred below 15, or no exact constant-primer or identifier match. High-quality paired reads were merged using COPE v1.2.5, and each unique nucleotide sequence was defined as a clonotype. MiTCR v1.1 was used to align the clonotypes against IMGT TRBV, TRBD and TRBJ reference segments. Analysis was restricted to V-J combinations with a frequency above 0.0001, which covered roughly 99% of repertoires. A TCS score was defined as the ratio of F50 (clonal expansion) to E x V (chaos), with BLOSUM62-based TCRdist applied between CDR3 peptides within each V-J. Welch's t-statistics and random forest reduced approximately 520 V-J features to around 14, which were used in a naive Bayes classifier (R e1071). Thyroid-blood repertoire similarity was quantified with the Morisita-Horn index. TCRdb applied fastp at Q25 and MiXCR to the public reads, then kept only in-frame beta chains. Each CDR3 protein gets just one entry, which takes the most common genes and DNA from the rows behind it. Here the V and J calls rest on TCRdb's processing, not on the authors' analysis. Here the sample has 600,000 to 700,000 distinct CDR3 sequences; approximately 14% occur a single time. About 4.5% of the sample is held by the ten biggest clonotypes.

The data stem from a study of T cells in Graves' hyperthyroidism and ophthalmopathy (dated by TCRdb to about 2019). With regard to the full study: Peripheral blood samples were taken at initial diagnosis, before any treatment was given. To identify TCR V-J signatures that set the groups apart, the researchers used a discovery cohort of about a hundred patients, made up of 40 to 45 with Graves' ophthalmopathy and 57 with stable Graves' hyperthyroidism. Whether ophthalmopathy could be predicted prospectively was tested in an independent validation cohort made up of roughly 19 hyperthyroidism patients plus 17 patients who later progressed to ophthalmopathy. The approximately 97 discovery patients were randomly divided into training and test sets at a 7:3 ratio. In addition, the study compared T-cell repertoires in thyroid tissue and in blood from roughly six Graves' hyperthyroidism patients. Once sampling was done, hyperthyroidism patients were given methimazole at a starting dose of 30 mg daily, whereas ophthalmopathy patients were given high-dose intravenous methylprednisolone. The paper reports TCR Vbeta CDR3 sequencing of 140 or so peripheral blood samples: some 41 ophthalmopathy, about 75 hyperthyroidism and around 17 progressor patients. Paper-wide results and their limitations: In cross-validation, a model built on a 13 V-J signature told ophthalmopathy apart from stable hyperthyroidism with just under 90% sensitivity and around 84% specificity, and in testing the same model reached 80%/75%. In validation, the model predicted progression to ophthalmopathy with around 71% sensitivity and roughly 75% specificity, a median of 6.5 months before onset. No statistical method was used to set the sample size in advance, and investigators knew the group allocation. Most expanded thyroid clonotypes (frequency above 0.001) were also found in blood, which suggests that blood repertoires may mirror thyroid immune responses.

This TCR came from a woman aged 40 to 50 with Graves' ophthalmopathy. The sample taken for sequencing was blood. The chain joins TRBV12-3 or TRBV12-4 to TRBJ2-4; the D region may be TRBD1 or TRBD2, each matching 5 bases equally. The nucleotides are TGTGCCAGCAGTTTGGTTTGGGGGAAGGTGAGAGCCAAAAACATTCAGTACTTC. Translation gives CASSLVWGKVRAKNIQYF.